The clone carrying this T cell receptor beta chain has more than one count but fewer than ten. What it binds is not known. The data were obtained in a study of molecular identifiers for immune sequencing clone quantification. Background on the study: Five portions were made in replicates from RNA of approximately 20,000 or 98,000 naive CD8 cells, and four underwent sequencing. Overall study findings and caveats: Underestimated sizes of highly expanded clones could result from identical TCR molecules that share a barcode.

CDR1 is SGHNT, CDR2 YYREEE, per germline (reference sequence). The length of the CDR3 is 13 residues. The V gene lost 4 bases and the J gene lost 2 bases, with 9 bases spanning the gap. Naive CD8 libraries came from about 20,000 to 1,000,000 sorted cells with 10%, 30% or 50% RNA. Previously reported methods and listed TCR primers produced the bulk TCR libraries. TCRdb analysed the PCR reads with MiXCR anew, one entry per CDR3 protein. The table lists hundreds of thousands of distinct CDR3 sequences, about 25% of them singletons, with around 0.78% in the top ten. The source material was naive CD8+ T cells from blood, with Jurkat cell RNA spiked in. The subset denotes: FACS-sorted CD8+CD4-CCR7+CD45RA+ naive T cells. The clonotype was recovered from a human donor in good health. Some libraries in this study had Jurkat cell RNA spiked in. The chain has TRBV5-4 and TRBJ2-5; D is undetermined. CDR3 sequence reads: CASSQELQETQYF. CDR3 DNA: TGTGCCAGCAGCCAAGAGTTACAAGAGACCCAGTACTTC.